A selection of T cell receptor beta chains follows, all from one sample in a study of blood T cell repertoires in COVID-19. Method: immunoSEQ multiplex PCR; TCRdb's copy keeps in-frame clones and lacks some. The sample lists roughly 250,000 clones; approximately 86% were seen once. The sequencing sample was made of PBMCs or T cells enriched from blood (not recorded which). The receptor set was obtained from a woman aged 45-65 years who had recovered from COVID-19. Both conserved end residues are part of each CDR3. Each record gives: V gene, clone size, D gene, J gene, CDR3 protein, CDR3 DNA. D genes are given only for firm matches. Where a row states a size, it is once, few, many or the class of an expanded clone; other rows omit it.

TRBV4-2	-	TRBD1	TRBJ2-5	CASSPFETGKETQYF	TGTGCCAGCAGCCCTTTTGAGACAGGGAAAGAGACCCAGTACTTC
TRBV29-1	-	-	TRBJ2-4	CSYLGGPKNIQYF	TGCAGCTATTTGGGGGGTCCCAAAAACATTCAGTACTTC
TRBV7-2	-	-	TRBJ1-2	CASSLGRGSVGYTF	TGTGCCAGCAGCTTAGGAAGGGGGTCGGTTGGCTACACCTTC
TRBV9	once	TRBD2	TRBJ2-1	CASSKAGLENNEQFF	TGTGCCAGCAGCAAAGCGGGACTTGAAAACAATGAGCAGTTCTTC
TRBV7-9	-	-	TRBJ2-3	CASSPDFVDTQYF	TGTGCCAGCAGCCCGGACTTTGTTGATACGCAGTATTTT
TRBV18	-	-	TRBJ1-2	CASSPEGGNYGYTF	TGTGCCAGCTCACCAGAAGGGGGTAACTATGGCTACACCTTC
TRBV9	-	TRBD1	TRBJ1-2	CASSVEEGADYGYTF	TGTGCCAGCAGCGTAGAGGAGGGGGCGGATTATGGCTACACCTTC
TRBV7-9	-	-	TRBJ2-1	CASSFRAGYNEQFF	TGTGCCAGCAGCTTTCGAGCGGGTTACAATGAGCAGTTCTTC
TRBV19	-	TRBD2	TRBJ2-3	CASSIRGGSGPDTQYF	TGTGCCAGTAGTATACGTGGCGGGAGCGGTCCAGATACGCAGTATTTT
TRBV7-2	-	TRBD1	TRBJ2-7	CASSPARDRSFYEQYF	TGTGCCAGCAGCCCAGCCCGGGACAGGAGCTTCTACGAGCAGTACTTC
TRBV19	-	TRBD1	TRBJ1-1	CASSPPPGQGWGTEAFF	TGTGCCAGTAGTCCCCCCCCGGGACAGGGGTGGGGGACTGAAGCTTTCTTT
TRBV27	few	TRBD2	TRBJ2-1	CASSPGTSGRGSDNEQFF	TGTGCCAGCAGTCCCGGGACTAGCGGGAGGGGGTCGGACAATGAGCAGTTCTTC
TRBV19	-	TRBD1	TRBJ1-3	CASSIGTDSGNTIYF	TGTGCCAGTAGTATCGGGACAGACTCTGGAAACACCATATATTTT
TRBV19	-	-	TRBJ1-1	CASSPSISLNTEAFF	TGTGCCAGTAGTCCAAGTATAAGCCTGAACACTGAAGCTTTCTTT
TRBV30	-	-	TRBJ2-1	CAWNLPTGEQFF	TGTGCCTGGAATCTCCCCACGGGTGAGCAGTTCTTC
TRBV7-3	once	-	TRBJ2-1	CASSAPDSRRYNEQFF	TGTGCCAGCAGCGCCCCGGACAGTCGACGTTACAATGAGCAGTTCTTC
TRBV3-1/TRBV3-2	-	-	TRBJ1-6	CASSHPLFGSASSPLHF	TGTGCCAGCAGCCACCCCCTCTTCGGTAGTGCCTCTTCACCCCTCCACTTT
TRBV7-8	few	TRBD1	TRBJ1-2	CASNPRRGQTYGYTF	TGTGCCAGCAACCCGCGTAGGGGGCAAACCTATGGCTACACCTTC
TRBV24-1	-	-	TRBJ2-3	CATSDSNTQGSTDTQYF	TGTGCCACCAGTGACTCCAACACCCAGGGCAGCACAGATACGCAGTATTTT
TRBV6-5	-	-	TRBJ2-7	CASTFPGGYEQYF	TGTGCCAGCACCTTCCCTGGAGGTTACGAGCAGTACTTC
TRBV12-3/TRBV12-4	few	-	TRBJ2-4	CASSFSGNDIQYF	TGTGCCAGCAGTTTCTCCGGGAATGACATTCAGTACTTC
TRBV29-1	-	TRBD1	TRBJ2-5	CSVYRGQGETQYF	TGCAGCGTCTACAGGGGGCAGGGAGAGACCCAGTACTTC
TRBV19	-	TRBD1	TRBJ1-1	CASSIKGTGGPLNTEAFF	TGTGCCAGTAGTATTAAAGGGACAGGGGGTCCCCTGAACACTGAAGCTTTCTTT
TRBV2	-	TRBD2	TRBJ2-1	CASSVSGSLGNEQFF	TGTGCCAGCAGTGTTAGCGGGAGTCTCGGGAATGAGCAGTTCTTC
TRBV4-1	-	TRBD2	TRBJ2-1	CASSPSGTSGYNEQFF	TGCGCCAGCAGCCCAAGCGGGACTAGCGGATACAATGAGCAGTTCTTC
TRBV9	-	TRBD1	TRBJ2-5	CASNSPGQGFGEETQYF	TGTGCCAGCAACTCTCCGGGACAGGGGTTTGGGGAAGAGACCCAGTACTTC
TRBV3-1/TRBV3-2	-	-	TRBJ2-5	CASSQGAGTETQYF	TGTGCCAGCAGCCAAGGGGCGGGCACGGAGACCCAGTACTTC
TRBV19	-	TRBD1	TRBJ1-5	CASSVTGGNQPQHF	TGTGCCAGTAGTGTTACAGGGGGCAATCAGCCCCAGCATTTT
TRBV27	-	TRBD2	TRBJ2-7	CASSLSIQRGAYEQYF	TGTGCCAGCAGTTTATCAATCCAGCGGGGAGCCTACGAGCAGTACTTC
TRBV29-1	-	-	TRBJ1-2	CSVGGTSYGYTF	TGCAGCGTTGGGGGGACAAGCTATGGCTACACCTTC
TRBV11-2	-	-	TRBJ2-1	CASSFTRLIVNEQFF	TGTGCCAGCAGCTTTACTAGATTGATCGTCAATGAGCAGTTCTTC
TRBV12-5	once	-	TRBJ2-1	CASGFFRESSYNEQFF	TGTGCTAGTGGTTTCTTCCGGGAGAGCTCCTACAATGAGCAGTTCTTC
TRBV27	-	-	TRBJ2-7	CASSPGVRPTEQYF	TGTGCCAGCAGTCCCGGGGTTCGACCTACGGAGCAGTACTTC
TRBV19	-	TRBD1	TRBJ2-2	CASTSGTGAATGELFF	TGTGCCAGTACCTCCGGGACAGGGGCGGCCACCGGGGAGCTGTTTTTT
TRBV7-2	-	TRBD2	TRBJ2-1	CASRTSGRARNEQFF	TGTGCCAGCAGAACTAGCGGGAGGGCCAGGAATGAGCAGTTCTTC
TRBV2	once	TRBD1	TRBJ1-6	CASSTGTDNSPLHF	TGTGCCAGCAGTACCGGGACAGATAATTCACCCCTCCACTTT
TRBV3-1/TRBV3-2	once	-	TRBJ1-1	CASSHRGTEAFF	TGTGCCAGCAGCCATCGAGGAACTGAAGCTTTCTTT
TRBV12-3/TRBV12-4	-	-	TRBJ1-1	CASSQKNTEAFF	TGTGCCAGCAGTCAGAAGAACACTGAAGCTTTCTTT
TRBV10-3	-	-	TRBJ1-3	CAISDSGGRIYF	TGTGCCATCAGTGACTCGGGGGGACGAATATATTTT
TRBV5-1	-	TRBD1	TRBJ1-3	CASSSGTGEDTIYF	TGCGCCAGCAGCTCAGGGACAGGGGAGGACACCATATATTTT
TRBV10-3	-	TRBD2	TRBJ2-7	CAISESAGGLHEQYF	TGTGCCATCAGTGAGTCAGCGGGAGGGTTGCACGAGCAGTACTTC
TRBV4-1	few	-	TRBJ1-2	CASSQGGRGTFYGYTF	TGCGCCAGCAGCCAAGGGGGGAGGGGGACCTTCTATGGCTACACCTTC
TRBV28	-	-	TRBJ1-3	CASSSGGQFDSGNTIYF	TGTGCCAGCAGTTCCGGAGGACAGTTCGATTCCGGAAACACCATATATTTT
TRBV5-1	once	-	TRBJ1-4	CASSLFGANEKLFF	TGCGCCAGCAGCTTGTTCGGAGCAAATGAAAAACTGTTTTTT
TRBV4-2	-	TRBD1	TRBJ2-7	CASSSGTGGSYEQYF	TGTGCCAGCAGTAGCGGGACAGGGGGGTCCTACGAGCAGTACTTC
TRBV30	many	TRBD1	TRBJ1-2	CAWSRQGWGYTF	TGTGCCTGGAGTCGACAGGGGTGGGGCTACACCTTC
TRBV5-1	-	TRBD1	TRBJ2-1	CASSSRDSRVDEQFF	TGCGCCAGCAGTTCCCGGGACAGTCGAGTGGATGAGCAGTTCTTC
TRBV6-2/TRBV6-3	-	TRBD1	TRBJ2-1	CASSKGQYNNEQFF	TGTGCCAGCAGTAAGGGACAGTACAACAATGAGCAGTTCTTC
TRBV19	-	TRBD2	TRBJ2-5	CASTETGFGGAQYF	TGTGCCAGTACCGAGACAGGCTTCGGGGGGGCCCAGTACTTC
TRBV6-2/TRBV6-3	-	TRBD1	TRBJ1-5	CASSQGEANQPQHF	TGTGCCAGCAGTCAGGGGGAGGCCAATCAGCCCCAGCATTTT
TRBV7-2	-	-	TRBJ2-7	CASSPSIYEQYF	TGTGCCAGCAGCCCATCAATCTACGAGCAGTACTTC
TRBV11-2	-	-	TRBJ2-7	CASSLVVRDEQYF	TGTGCCAGCAGCTTAGTCGTCAGGGACGAGCAGTACTTC